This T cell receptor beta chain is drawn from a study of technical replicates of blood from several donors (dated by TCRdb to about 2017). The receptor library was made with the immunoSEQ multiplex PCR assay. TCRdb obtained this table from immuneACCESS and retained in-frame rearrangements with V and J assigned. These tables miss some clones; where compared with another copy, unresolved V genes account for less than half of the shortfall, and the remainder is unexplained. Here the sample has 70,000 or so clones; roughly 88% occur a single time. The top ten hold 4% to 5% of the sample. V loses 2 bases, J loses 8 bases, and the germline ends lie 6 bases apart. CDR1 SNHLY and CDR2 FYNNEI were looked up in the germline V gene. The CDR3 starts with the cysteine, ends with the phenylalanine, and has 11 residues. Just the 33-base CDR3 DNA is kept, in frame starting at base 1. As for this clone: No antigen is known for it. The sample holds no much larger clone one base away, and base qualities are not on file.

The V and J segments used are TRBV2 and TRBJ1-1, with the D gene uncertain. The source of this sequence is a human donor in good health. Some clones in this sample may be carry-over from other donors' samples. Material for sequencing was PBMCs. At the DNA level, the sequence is TGTGCCAGCAGTGAAACTCCAGAAGCTTTCTTT. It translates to CASSETPEAFF.